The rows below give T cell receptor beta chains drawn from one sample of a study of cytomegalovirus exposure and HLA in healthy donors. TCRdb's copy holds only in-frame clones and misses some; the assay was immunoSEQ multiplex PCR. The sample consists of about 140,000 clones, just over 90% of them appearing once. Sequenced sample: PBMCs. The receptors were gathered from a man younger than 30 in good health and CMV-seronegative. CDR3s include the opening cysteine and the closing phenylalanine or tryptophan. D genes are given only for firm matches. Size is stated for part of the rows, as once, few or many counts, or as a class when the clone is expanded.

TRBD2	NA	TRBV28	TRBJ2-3	CASSLDSSGGVTQYF	TGTGCCAGCAGTTTAGATTCTAGCGGGGGGGTTACGCAGTATTTT
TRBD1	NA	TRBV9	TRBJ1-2	CASSASPGQGDYGYTF	TGTGCCAGCAGCGCTTCACCGGGACAGGGTGACTATGGCTACACCTTC
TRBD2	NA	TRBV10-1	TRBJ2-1	CASRSGSQGSDEQFF	TGCGCCAGCAGAAGCGGGAGCCAAGGGAGCGATGAGCAGTTCTTC
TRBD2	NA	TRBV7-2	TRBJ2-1	CASSFTSSGRYNEQFF	TGTGCCAGCAGCTTTACCAGTAGCGGGAGATACAATGAGCAGTTCTTC
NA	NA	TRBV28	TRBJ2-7	CASSLSATSSYEQYF	TGTGCCAGCAGTTTAAGTGCTACGAGCTCCTACGAGCAGTACTTC
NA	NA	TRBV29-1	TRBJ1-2	CSVDPGNYGYTF	TGCAGCGTTGATCCAGGGAACTATGGCTACACCTTC
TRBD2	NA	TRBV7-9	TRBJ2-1	CASSSSGRGGEQFF	TGTGCCAGCAGCTCAAGCGGGAGAGGCGGTGAGCAGTTCTTC
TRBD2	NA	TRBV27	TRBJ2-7	CASSFVPPGLAESYEQYF	TGTGCCAGCAGCTTCGTCCCTCCGGGACTAGCGGAGAGCTACGAGCAGTACTTC
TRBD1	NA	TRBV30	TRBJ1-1	CAWSVKDRGRLIEAFF	TGTGCCTGGAGTGTAAAGGACAGGGGGCGCCTGATTGAAGCTTTCTTT
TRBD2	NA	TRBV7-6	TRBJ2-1	CASSLGVGAGGDNEQFF	TGTGCCAGCAGCTTAGGGGTTGGAGCGGGGGGCGACAATGAGCAGTTCTTC
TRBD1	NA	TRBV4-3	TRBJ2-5	CASSQGTGVVETQYF	TGCGCCAGCAGCCAAGGGACAGGAGTTGTGGAGACCCAGTACTTC
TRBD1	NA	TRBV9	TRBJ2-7	CASSEGGDRGASPLYEQYF	TGTGCCAGCAGCGAGGGAGGGGACAGGGGGGCCTCCCCCCTTTACGAGCAGTACTTC
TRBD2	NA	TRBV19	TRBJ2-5	CASTKTSAIETQYF	TGTGCCAGTACCAAGACTAGCGCGATAGAGACCCAGTACTTC
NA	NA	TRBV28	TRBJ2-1	CASSAHQGLSSYNEQFF	TGTGCCAGCAGTGCTCATCAGGGACTTTCCTCCTACAATGAGCAGTTCTTC
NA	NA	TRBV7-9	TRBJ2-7	CASSHSLGLRSSYEQYF	TGTGCCAGCAGCCATAGTCTTGGACTCAGGAGCTCCTACGAGCAGTACTTC
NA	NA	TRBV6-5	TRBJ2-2	CASSQGGGGLFF	TGTGCCAGCAGCCAAGGGGGAGGGGGACTGTTTTTT
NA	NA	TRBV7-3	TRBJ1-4	CASSSRFNRAQYNEKLFF	TGTGCCAGCAGCTCCCGATTCAACAGGGCACAGTATAATGAAAAACTGTTTTTT
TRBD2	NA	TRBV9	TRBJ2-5	CASSVGGLAGETQYF	TGTGCCAGCAGCGTAGGGGGACTAGCAGGCGAGACCCAGTACTTC
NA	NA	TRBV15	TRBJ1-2	CATSRVRTRTYGYTF	TGTGCCACCAGCAGAGTTAGGACAAGAACGTATGGCTACACCTTC
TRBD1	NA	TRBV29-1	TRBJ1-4	CSVTGGGNEKLFF	TGCAGCGTGACAGGGGGCGGGAATGAAAAACTGTTTTTT
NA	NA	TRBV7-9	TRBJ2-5	CASGDTGVAGAQYF	TGTGCCAGCGGGGACACGGGCGTAGCCGGGGCCCAGTACTTC
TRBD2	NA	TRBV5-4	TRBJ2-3	CASSLGTSGSTDTQYF	TGTGCCAGCAGCTTGGGAACTAGCGGGAGCACAGATACGCAGTATTTT
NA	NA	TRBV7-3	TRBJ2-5	CASSYGGQETQYF	TGTGCCAGCAGCTACGGGGGACAAGAGACCCAGTACTTC
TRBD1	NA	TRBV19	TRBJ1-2	CASANNRGGYGYTF	TGTGCCAGCGCTAATAACAGGGGCGGCTATGGCTACACCTTC
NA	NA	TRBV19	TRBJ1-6	CASSNGGGDSPLHF	TGTGCCAGTAGTAATGGGGGAGGAGATTCACCCCTCCACTTT
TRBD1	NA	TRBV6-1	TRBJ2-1	CAIPLGQGYNEQFF	TGTGCCATCCCACTGGGACAGGGATACAATGAGCAGTTCTTC
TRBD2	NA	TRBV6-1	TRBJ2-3	CASSERGASTDTQYF	TGTGCCAGCAGCGAGCGGGGGGCTAGCACAGATACGCAGTATTTT
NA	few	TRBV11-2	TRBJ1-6	CASSLMGQPLHF	TGTGCCAGCAGCCTGATGGGCCAACCCCTCCACTTT